This T cell receptor (beta chain) was captured by sequencing in a study of shared clonotypes between healthy human individuals. About the research overall: With ages of 18 to 49, the donors were two women and a few men. General study points: Enrolling few donors narrowed the genetic and exposure-history diversity that was represented.

Worth noting for this clone: Its cognate antigen is unknown.

CD45RO-negative cells were positively selected for CCR7, leaving out terminally differentiated effector memory CD45RA+ cells. Assay: immunoSEQ multiplex PCR; the TCRdb copy retains only in-frame clones and omits some. The sample carries roughly 1,800,000 clones, just under 95% recorded once. The CDR3 has 15 amino acids. Germline-derived CDR1 and CDR2 are MDHEN and SYDVKM. V lost 6 bases, J lost 10 bases, and 19 bases lay in between. This receptor was obtained from a young man in good health. The chain couples TRBV28 to TRBJ1-6; D might be TRBD1 (5 bases). The source material was naive CD8+ T cells sorted from blood. In DNA, the CDR3 is TGTGCCAGCAGCCCCGGATCGTTTTCAGGGTCACCCCTCCACTTT. As protein: CASSPGSFSGSPLHF.